Reported below is one TCR beta chain. No antigen is known for it. The PCR made use of 60 Vbeta and 13 Jbeta primers. Measured with immunoSEQ multiplex PCR; TCRdb has only the in-frame clones, and not every one. Of 220,000 or so clones listed, about 77% were seen once; the top ten hold less than 2%. The data originate from a study of cytomegalovirus exposure and HLA in healthy donors. Study as a whole: The 95 million to 120 million unique TCR beta sequences, from 150 million to 200 million T cells, were found by an earlier analysis. Of around 410 genotyped donors, 81% grouped in the Caucasian-associated ancestry cluster. Study conclusions and caveats: When a later analysis compared HLA-associated TCR beta chains with equally common others, the HLA-associated chains turned out to be more clonally expanded and to have lower generation probabilities.

Per the germline V gene, CDR1 is SGHVS and CDR2 is FNYEAQ. The CDR3 totals 17 residues. V lost 1 base and J lost 5; bases outside the gene matches: 7. The specimen was PBMCs. The J gene is TRBJ2-2, the V gene TRBV7-6; 10 bases are shared with TRBD2. This TCR was recovered from a woman between 25 and 40 years old in good health and CMV-seronegative. CDR3 coding DNA: TGTGCCAGCAGCTTAGGGACTAGCGGCCCGGGGACCGGGGAGCTGTTTTTT. Residues: CASSLGTSGPGTGELFF. Full variable domain (missing parts from reference TRBV7-6 and TRBJ2-2): GAGVSQSPRYKVTKRGQDVALRCDPISGHVSLYWYRQALGQGPEFLTYFNYEAQQDKSGLPNDRFSAERPEGSISTLTIQRTEQRDSAMYRCASSLGTSGPGTGELFFGEGSRLTVL.